This T cell receptor (beta chain) came from a study of T cell repertoires in cytomegalovirus infection. Background on the study: Selection of CMV epitopes for the study included recently identified HLA-C-restricted and well-studied HLA-B-restricted ones. TCR beta signatures that were public indicated CMV infection and matching HLA type. Notes on the study in general: CMV carriers having the relevant HLA were flagged by cumulative public TCR beta family frequency. HLA-C-restricted CMV-specific TCR beta clonotypes prevailed in the ex vivo response.

TCRdb ran MiXCR on the reads and lists one entry per CDR3 protein. The sample lists about half a million distinct CDR3 sequences, 30% to 40% occurring once. A word on this clonotype: What it binds is not known.

Trimming at V came to 8 bases and at J to 8 bases, leaving 5 bases not matched to a gene. Germline CDR1 is MNHNY and CDR2 is SVGAGI (reference sequence). The CDR3 runs to 12 residues. The TCR sequence derives from a human donor in good health (CMV status not recorded). Some clones in this sample may be carry-over from other donors' samples. The sequencing here drew on cultured PBMCs, taken from culture after CMV antigen stimulation. This chain joins TRBV6-6 and TRBJ2-2; TRBD2 matches at 7 bases. This CDR3 reads CASGRALGELFF. CDR3 coding DNA: TGTGCCAGCGGGAGGGCCTTGGGGGAGCTGTTTTTT.